The sequence of this T cell receptor (beta chain) was determined in a study of T cell changes during pregnancy in multiple sclerosis (dated by TCRdb to about 2019). The study in broad terms: In women with multiple sclerosis, the researchers looked at how the T cell repertoire shifted as pregnancy progressed.

Library prep was done by the immunoSEQ multiplex PCR assay. TCRdb obtained this table from immuneACCESS and retained in-frame rearrangements with V and J assigned. These tables miss some clones; where compared with another copy, unresolved V genes account for less than half of the shortfall, and the remainder is unexplained. This sample comprises some 75,000 clones, roughly 96% of them detected only once. Around 1% of the sample is taken by the ten largest. CDR1 SEHNR and CDR2 FQNEAQ were looked up in the germline V gene (reference sequence). The CDR3 goes from the cysteine to the phenylalanine over 15 residues. The entry retains the CDR3 DNA only, 45 bases that are in frame from base 1. V and J are trimmed by 2 bases and 2 bases, and the gene matches miss 3 bases of the junction. Worth noting for this clone: The antigen this receptor binds is unknown. No much larger clone is present one base from it, and per-base qualities are unavailable.

The sequencing here drew on peripheral blood, taken in the second trimester of pregnancy. This TCR was recovered from a female donor with multiple sclerosis, enrolled in a pregnancy study. Here the chain combines TRBV7-9 and TRBJ1-5; TRBD1 matches 7 bases in the middle. Read as DNA, the sequence is TGTGCCAGCAGCTTATATACAGGGGGCAATCAGCCCCAGCATTTT. Its protein product is CASSLYTGGNQPQHF.